This TCR beta chain was captured in a study of CD8 T cells in ankylosing spondylitis. The CDR3 covers 13 residues. V lost 4 bases and J lost 5, with 12 bases in between. The germline V gene encodes CDR1 SQVTM and CDR2 ANQGSEA. Regarding this clonotype: No antigen is known for it.

Study-wide results and limits: In ankylosing spondylitis patients, matched synovial fluid reportedly showed significant enrichment of disease-linked clones. Before this, some motif variants had been reported in reactive arthritis synovial fluid and blood. What appeared characteristic of ankylosing spondylitis blood was a TCR beta motif of about eight highly homologous variants.

The TCR beta libraries were generated through quantitative 5'-RACE incorporating molecular barcodes. TCRdb reprocessed the 5' RACE reads via MiXCR and lists one record per CDR3 protein. The repertoire holds more than 500,000 distinct CDR3 sequences, with roughly 5% as singletons. Sequencing was carried out using blood, either unsorted or a sorted T cell fraction (not recorded which). This clonotype was sampled from a male donor with ankylosing spondylitis. The V gene is TRBV29-1, the J gene TRBJ1-5, with a weak D call TRBD1 (6 bases). CDR3 region: CSVGRNRDQPQHF. CDR3 DNA sequence: TGCAGCGTTGGGAGAAACAGGGATCAGCCCCAGCATTTT.